These 26 T cell receptor beta chains were all obtained from the same sample, sequenced in a study of CD8+ T cells in alopecia areata. Stated treatment: oral pan-JAK inhibitor, 5-10 mg twice daily. Reverse transcription of extracted RNA yielded cDNA, which provided the sequencing template. Sequencing was performed with immunoSEQ multiplex PCR; in TCRdb, only in-frame clones are kept and a portion is missing. The sample comprises about 220,000 clones, less than 75% of which are singletons, and about 1.6% rests with the top ten. The source material was CD4+ T cells sorted from blood, sampled at week 4, from a patient treated with tofacitinib. These receptors all stem from a human donor with alopecia areata.

This clone was picked up a small number of times. This rearrangement joins TRBV10-2 to TRBJ2-7; TRBD1 aligns across 7 bases. The CDR3 covers 14 residues. V was pared by 0 bases and J by 3 bases, with 2 bases of the junction left unmatched. Germline CDR1 WSHSY, CDR2 SAAADI. The chain's CDR3 is CASSESTGNYEQYF. Written as DNA, the CDR3 is TGCGCCAGCAGTGAGTCGACAGGGAACTACGAGCAGTACTTC.

J is TRBJ1-2 and V is TRBV29-1; a possible D gene is TRBD1 (5 bases). V lost 6 bases to trimming and J lost 3 bases, with 11 bases between them. CDR3 length equals 12 residues. CDR1 and CDR2 from the germline V gene are SQVTM and ANQGSEA. CDR3 DNA sequence: TGCAGCGTGGACTTAGGGGACTATGGCTACACCTTC. Protein sequence: CSVDLGDYGYTF.

This clone has only a few counts. The chain links TRBV9 to TRBJ1-4; a possible D gene is TRBD1 (6 bases). This CDR3 contains 16 residues. Per germline, CDR1 SGDLS and CDR2 YYNGEE. Trimming left V 2 bases short and J 8 bases short, with 19 bases between. CDR3 region: CASSVDSPRAGEKLFF. The CDR3 DNA reads TGTGCCAGCAGCGTGGACAGTCCCCGCGCAGGCGAAAAACTGTTTTTT.

This clone occurred a few times. The chain employs TRBV11-2 and TRBJ2-7; 8 positions agree with TRBD1. Germline V gives CDR1 SGHAT, CDR2 FQNNGV. J lost 5 bases, V lost 7 bases, and 19 bases had no gene match. This CDR3 comprises 17 residues. The CDR3 protein is CASTKWGTGTSRNEQYF. In DNA form, the CDR3 reads TGTGCCAGCACAAAGTGGGGGACAGGCACTTCCCGGAACGAGCAGTACTTC. Using reference TRBV11-2 and TRBJ2-7 for the parts outside the CDR3, the full variable domain is EAGVAQSPRYKIIEKRQSVAFWCNPISGHATLYWYQQILGQGPKLLIQFQNNGVVDDSQLPKDRFSAERLKGVDSTLKIQPAKLEDSAVYLCASTKWGTGTSRNEQYFGPGTRLTVT.

The gene calls are TRBV30 and TRBJ1-4, with D perhaps TRBD1 (5 bases). This CDR3 comprises 13 residues. With 3 bases removed from V and 7 bases from J, the gap between germline ends came to 12 bases. The germline V gene encodes CDR1 GTSNPN and CDR2 SVGIG (reference sequence). CDR3: CAWSPRGREKLFF. CDR3 DNA sequence: TGTGCCTGGAGCCCGCGGGGCCGTGAAAAACTGTTTTTT.

The CDR3 sequence is CASSPRTLAKNIQYF. The CDR3 coding sequence is TGTGCCAGCAGCCCGAGGACACTAGCCAAAAACATTCAGTACTTC. The V and J genes are TRBV7-2 and TRBJ2-4, with a tentative D call TRBD1 (5 bases). V was pared by 5 bases and J by 0 bases, with 11 bases between. The CDR3 runs 15 residues. Germline CDR1 and CDR2: SGHTA and FQGNSA.

The chain links TRBV30 to TRBJ1-1; TRBD1 aligns across 7 bases. V shed 7 bases, J shed 10 bases, and the junction held 3 bases outside the gene matches. Germline V gene data show CDR1 as GTSNPN and CDR2 as SVGIG (reference sequence). This CDR3 comprises 9 residues. CDR3 amino acids: CASGGGAFF. The DNA for the CDR3 is TGTGCCTCAGGGGGGGGAGCTTTCTTT. The full variable domain, its missing parts supplied by reference TRBV30 and TRBJ1-1, is SQTIHQWPATLVQPVGSPLSLECTVEGTSNPNLYWYRQAAGRGLQLLFYSVGIGQISSEVPQNLSASRPQDRQFILSSKKLLLSDSGFYLCASGGGAFFGQGTRLTVV.

This rearrangement joins TRBV29-1 to TRBJ1-1, with a weak D call TRBD1 (6 bases). V lost 3 bases, J lost 0 bases, and 20 bases lay in between. This CDR3 has 17 residues. CDR1 and CDR2 from the germline V gene are SQVTM and ANQGSEA. Here the CDR3 DNA reads TGCAGCGTTGATTCCGGCAGGGGTGATTGGGTGAACACTGAAGCTTTCTTT. Its translation is CSVDSGRGDWVNTEAFF.

The rearrangement joins TRBV10-2 to TRBJ1-5, with a possible D match to TRBD1 (5 bases). Between the trimmed V and J ends, which lost 4 bases and 9 bases, there was a span of 10 bases. The CDR3 is 12 residues long. From germline, CDR1 is WSHSY and CDR2 SAAADI. CDR3 DNA: TGCGCCAGCAGTGGAGGGGACGGGCCCCAGCATTTT. It is translated as CASSGGDGPQHF.

This chain joins TRBV25-1 and TRBJ1-1; possibly TRBD1 for D (5 bases). CDR1 and CDR2 from the germline V gene are MGHDK and SYGVNS. The V end was cut by 6 bases, the J end by 1 base, with 21 bases between. The CDR3 totals 17 residues. CDR3 DNA sequence: TGTGCCAGCAGAAGAGATCGGGCCGGGGCGGCGAACACTGAAGCTTTCTTT. It encodes CASRRDRAGAANTEAFF.

The J gene is TRBJ2-3, the V gene TRBV7-2; the match to TRBD2 covers 8 bases. V dropped 5 bases and J dropped 1; count of bases not matched to a gene: 8. CDR3 length: 16 amino acids. Germline CDR1 SGHTA, CDR2 FQGNSA. CDR3 nucleotides: TGTGCCAGCAGCCTAACCCGGGGGGGACGCACAGATACGCAGTATTTT. This codes for CASSLTRGGRTDTQYF.

The chain is built from TRBV7-9 and TRBJ1-1; possible D gene TRBD1, 6 bases. V lost 3 bases, J lost 3 bases, and 8 bases lay in between. Germline assignment: CDR1 SEHNR and CDR2 FQNEAQ (reference sequence). CDR3 length: 13 amino acids. CDR3 residues: CASSFSGDTEAFF. In nucleotides, the CDR3 is TGTGCCAGCAGCTTCTCAGGGGACACTGAAGCTTTCTTT.

The CDR3 DNA reads TGTGCCAGCGGGGGGATCTCCTACAATGAGCAGTTCTTC. Protein product: CASGGISYNEQFF. V gene TRBV7-2 combines with J gene TRBJ2-1, with D perhaps matching TRBD2 (6 bases). The germline V gene encodes CDR1 SGHTA and CDR2 FQGNSA. The CDR3 has 13 residues. V dropped 8 bases and J dropped 0 bases, with 8 bases sitting between them.

This rearrangement joins TRBV6-1 to TRBJ2-5; no clear D. V lost 8 bases to trimming and J lost 2 bases, with 12 bases between them. The CDR3 is 13 amino acids. CDR1 and CDR2 (germline): MNHNS, SASEGT. The CDR3 loop reads CASVGAIQETQYF. CDR3 nucleotide sequence: TGTGCCAGCGTCGGTGCCATACAAGAGACCCAGTACTTC.

The rearrangement joins TRBV29-1 to TRBJ2-3; unclear D gene. V lost 2 bases to trimming and J lost 7 bases, with 13 bases between them. Germline assignment: CDR1 SQVTM and CDR2 ANQGSEA. CDR3 size: 13 residues. In nucleotides, the CDR3 is TGCAGCGTTGAAATCCCGGCTCTCTATACGCAGTATTTT. Its translation is CSVEIPALYTQYF.

This clone was counted between two and nine times. This sequence joins TRBV9 and TRBJ2-1; D is undetermined. CDR1 and CDR2 from the germline V gene are SGDLS and YYNGEE. V was cut by 0 bases and J by 6 bases, with 10 bases left in between. The CDR3 loop spans 14 amino acids. The CDR3 reads CASSVVPGPNEQFF. The CDR3 bases are TGTGCCAGCAGCGTAGTCCCGGGCCCCAATGAGCAGTTCTTC.

The J gene is TRBJ2-7, the V gene TRBV7-8, with 9 bases that match TRBD2. The trim removed 1 base at V and 0 bases at J, leaving 4 bases unmatched. Germline CDR1 SGHVS, CDR2 FQNEAQ. The CDR3 has 16 residues. DNA for the CDR3: TGTGCCAGCAGCTTAGATGTTAGCGGGGGCTCCTACGAGCAGTACTTC. Its protein product is CASSLDVSGGSYEQYF.

There are a few counts of this clone. J is TRBJ2-3 and V is TRBV5-1; the D is unclear. CDR1 and CDR2 from the germline V gene are SGHRS and YFSETQ. The CDR3 runs to 14 residues. Trimming stripped 0 bases from V and 6 bases from J, with 11 bases between. The CDR3 is CASSLDGLEDTQYF. The DNA for the CDR3 is TGCGCCAGCAGCTTGGACGGGCTTGAGGATACGCAGTATTTT.

The V call is TRBV20-1, the J call TRBJ1-2; TRBD1 agrees at 7 bases. Losses at the gene ends were 6 bases for V and 4 bases for J; bases not matched to a gene: 2. Germline V gene lookup returns CDR1 DFQATT and CDR2 SNEGSKA (reference sequence). The CDR3 is 11 residues long. CDR3 sequence: CSAWDSYGYTF. For the CDR3, the DNA is TGCAGTGCCTGGGACAGCTATGGCTACACCTTC.

The J gene is TRBJ1-1, the V gene TRBV6-1; 9 bases are shared with TRBD1. With V trimmed by 6 bases and J by 0 bases, 2 bases remained unmatched. The CDR3 runs to 14 residues. CDR1 and CDR2 from the germline V gene are MNHNS and SASEGT. CDR3 region: CASRGQGMNTEAFF. CDR3 nucleotide sequence: TGTGCCAGCAGGGGACAGGGAATGAACACTGAAGCTTTCTTT.

The genes are TRBV29-1 and TRBJ1-1; 8 nucleotides align to TRBD1. The CDR3 has 8 amino acids. Germline-derived CDR1 and CDR2 are SQVTM and ANQGSEA. The junction had 2 bases not matched to a gene; V was cut back by 6 bases and J by 14 bases. In nucleotides, the CDR3 is TGCAGCGTCAACAGGGGGTTCTTT. Translated: CSVNRGFF.

This clone was observed a few times. The rearrangement joins TRBV29-1 to TRBJ1-1; no firm D call. V was cut by 8 bases and J by 0 bases, with 13 bases left in between. CDR3 length equals 13 residues. Per germline, CDR1 SQVTM and CDR2 ANQGSEA. Here the CDR3 reads CSSFDTLNTEAFF. The CDR3 DNA reads as TGCAGCTCTTTCGACACTTTGAACACTGAAGCTTTCTTT.

The V call is TRBV30, the J call TRBJ1-1, with D uncertain. V was trimmed by 2 bases and J by 4 bases, leaving 11 bases between them. The germline CDR1 and CDR2 sequences are GTSNPN and SVGIG (reference sequence). This CDR3 contains 13 residues. The CDR3 DNA reads as TGTGCCTGGAGTAGGTCGGTTAGCACTGAAGCTTTCTTT. Its translation is CAWSRSVSTEAFF.

This clone occurred a few times. This sequence joins TRBV10-3 and TRBJ2-5; a weak D match, TRBD1 (7 bases). The length of the CDR3 is 15 residues. Germline V CDR1 and CDR2: ENHRY, SYGVKD. Trimming left V 5 bases short and J 4 bases short, with 17 bases between. As DNA, the CDR3 is TGTGCCATCAGTACCGGAGGGACAGATCGAGAGACCCAGTACTTC. This encodes CAISTGGTDRETQYF.

This chain joins TRBV5-1 and TRBJ2-7; D not certain. The CDR3 totals 15 residues. Germline CDR1 is SGHRS and CDR2 is YFSETQ. With 0 bases removed from V and 5 bases from J, the gap between germline ends came to 15 bases. The CDR3 sequence is CASSLEVSVRNEQYF. The CDR3 DNA is TGCGCCAGCAGCTTGGAAGTGTCAGTCCGCAACGAGCAGTACTTC.

J is TRBJ1-5 and V is TRBV30; 8 bases align to TRBD1. The CDR3 runs to 14 residues. V gave up 2 bases and J gave up 5 bases; unmatched junction bases: 5. CDR1 GTSNPN and CDR2 SVGIG come from the germline V gene (reference sequence). CDR3 coding DNA: TGTGCCTGGAGTACAGGGGGAATTGATCAGCCCCAGCATTTT. Translation: CAWSTGGIDQPQHF.